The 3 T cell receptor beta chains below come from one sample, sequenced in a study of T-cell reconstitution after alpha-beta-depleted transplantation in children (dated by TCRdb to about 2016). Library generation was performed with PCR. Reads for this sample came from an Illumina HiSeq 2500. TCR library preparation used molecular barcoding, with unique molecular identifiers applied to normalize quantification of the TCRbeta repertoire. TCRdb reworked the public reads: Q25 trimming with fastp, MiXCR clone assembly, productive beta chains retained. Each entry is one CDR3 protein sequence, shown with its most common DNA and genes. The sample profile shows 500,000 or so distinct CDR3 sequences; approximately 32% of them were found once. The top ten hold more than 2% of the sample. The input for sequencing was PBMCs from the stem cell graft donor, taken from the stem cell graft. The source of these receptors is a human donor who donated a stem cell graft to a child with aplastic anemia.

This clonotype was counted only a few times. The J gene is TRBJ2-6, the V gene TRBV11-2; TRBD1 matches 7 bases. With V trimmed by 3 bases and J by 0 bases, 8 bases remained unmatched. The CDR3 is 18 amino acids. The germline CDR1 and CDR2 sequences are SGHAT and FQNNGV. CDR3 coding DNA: TGTGCCAGCAGCTTTTCAGGGACAGCGAGCTCTGGGGCCAACGTCCTGACTTTC. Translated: CASSFSGTASSGANVLTF.

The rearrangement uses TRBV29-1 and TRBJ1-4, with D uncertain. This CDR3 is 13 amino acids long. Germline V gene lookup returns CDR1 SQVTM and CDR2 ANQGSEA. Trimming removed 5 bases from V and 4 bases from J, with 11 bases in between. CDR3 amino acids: CSVPGLYNEKLFF. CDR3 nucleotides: TGCAGCGTTCCAGGATTATATAATGAAAAACTGTTTTTT.

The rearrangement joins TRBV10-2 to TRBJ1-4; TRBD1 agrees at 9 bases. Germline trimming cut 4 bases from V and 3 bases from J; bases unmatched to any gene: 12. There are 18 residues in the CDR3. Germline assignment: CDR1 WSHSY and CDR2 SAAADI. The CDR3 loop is CASSGSDRGRLSNEKLFF. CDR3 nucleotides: TGCGCCAGCAGTGGGTCGGACAGGGGAAGGCTCTCTAATGAAAAACTGTTTTTT.